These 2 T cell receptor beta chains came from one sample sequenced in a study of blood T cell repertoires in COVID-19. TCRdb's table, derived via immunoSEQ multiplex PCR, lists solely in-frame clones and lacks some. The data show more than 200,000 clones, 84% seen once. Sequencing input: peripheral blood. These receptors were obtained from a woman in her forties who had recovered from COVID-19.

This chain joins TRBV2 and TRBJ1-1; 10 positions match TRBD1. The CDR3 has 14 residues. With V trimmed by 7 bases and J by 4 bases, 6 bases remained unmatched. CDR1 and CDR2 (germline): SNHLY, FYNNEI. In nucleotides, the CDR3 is TGTGCCAGCATCGACCGGACAGGGGGCACTGAAGCTTTCTTT. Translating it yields CASIDRTGGTEAFF.

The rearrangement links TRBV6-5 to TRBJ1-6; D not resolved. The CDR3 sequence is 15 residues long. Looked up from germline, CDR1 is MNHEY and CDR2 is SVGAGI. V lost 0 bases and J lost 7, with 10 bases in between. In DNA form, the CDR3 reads TGTGCCAGCAGTTACTCGGCAGTTTTGAATTCACCCCTCCACTTT. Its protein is CASSYSAVLNSPLHF.